This paragraph covers one TCR beta chain sequence. The trim removed 8 bases at V and 0 bases at J, leaving 10 bases unmatched. The germline V gene has CDR1 LGHNA and CDR2 YSLEER. The CDR3 runs to 15 residues. Primers: 60 Vbeta forward and 13 Jbeta reverse. Method: immunoSEQ multiplex PCR; TCRdb's copy keeps in-frame clones and lacks some. The profile shows about 140,000 clones, approximately 80% of them singletons. These data originate in a study of cytomegalovirus exposure and HLA in healthy donors. The J gene is TRBJ2-7, the V gene TRBV4-3, with 7 bases lining up with TRBD1. The clonotype comes from a woman aged 40-49 years in good health and CMV-seropositive. The sample taken for sequencing was PBMCs. As DNA, the CDR3 is TGCGCCAGCCTTGGGACAGCTAAACGCTCCTACGAGCAGTACTTC. Translation: CASLGTAKRSYEQYF.